These T cell receptor beta chains were read from a single sample in a study of cytomegalovirus exposure and HLA in healthy donors. Assay: immunoSEQ multiplex PCR; the TCRdb copy retains only in-frame clones and omits some. The profile shows approximately 300,000 clones, 86% of them singletons. Sequencing was carried out using PBMCs. Receptors originate from a woman under 30 in good health and CMV-seronegative. CDR3s include the opening cysteine and the closing phenylalanine or tryptophan.

v_call: TRBV12-5; j_call: TRBJ2-3; cdr3_aa: CASGLFPSTDTQYF
v_call: TRBV4-1; j_call: TRBJ2-1; cdr3_aa: CASSQDKWAAYNEQFF
v_call: TRBV4-3; j_call: TRBJ2-1; cdr3_aa: CASSQDLLGGGRDEQFF
v_call: TRBV28; j_call: TRBJ2-7; cdr3_aa: CASSVDLSGSPSYEQYF
v_call: TRBV4-2; j_call: TRBJ1-3; cdr3_aa: CASSPLTGNTIYF
v_call: TRBV2; j_call: TRBJ2-7; cdr3_aa: CASSEGGAGNSYEQYF
v_call: TRBV29-1; j_call: TRBJ1-1; cdr3_aa: CSGSLQGGTEAFF
v_call: TRBV7-9; j_call: TRBJ1-3; cdr3_aa: CASSPSPGRQSGNTIYF
v_call: TRBV2; j_call: TRBJ2-1; cdr3_aa: CASRLGGEQFF
v_call: TRBV6-5; j_call: TRBJ2-7; cdr3_aa: CASSYSSRGQDEQYF
v_call: TRBV9; j_call: TRBJ1-5; cdr3_aa: CASSVDGQGIQPQHF
v_call: TRBV6-6; j_call: TRBJ1-5; cdr3_aa: CASSYQGARDQPQHF
v_call: TRBV10-3; j_call: TRBJ2-1; cdr3_aa: CAISESAGGLYEQFF
v_call: TRBV6-1; j_call: TRBJ2-7; cdr3_aa: CASSEATGDLYEQYF